Here is one T cell receptor beta chain with its context. The data belong to a study of identical twins. Healthy Caucasians supplied all donations. TCRdb recomputed calls from the 5' RACE reads with MiXCR, one row per CDR3 protein. The profile shows some 440,000 distinct CDR3 sequences, approximately 24% of them singletons. V was clipped by 2 bases and J by 6 bases, with 9 bases between them. The CDR3 covers 13 residues. Germline V gives CDR1 SGHVS, CDR2 FQNEAQ. The same data also went into a second study, on T cells expressing NK-cell markers. As that study records: There remained a lack of clarity about HCMV specificity of expanded NKG2C+ T cell clones.

This clonotype originated in a woman aged 18-29 years in good health. The genes are TRBV7-8 and TRBJ2-3; D is unclear. The specimen sequenced was CD4+ T cells sorted from blood. The CDR3 loop is CASSLPAPDTQYF. CDR3 DNA sequence: TGTGCCAGCAGCTTACCCGCTCCGGATACGCAGTATTTT.